Detailed here is one TCR beta chain. Its target is unknown. TCRdb re-called the 5' RACE reads through MiXCR, storing one row per CDR3 protein. The profile shows 350,000 to 450,000 distinct CDR3 sequences, roughly 24% of them singletons. This sample was included in a study of T-cell memory formation after mild COVID-19. Study-wide findings and caveats: Later expanders leaned CD4+, whereas clones that contracted between day 15 and 85 were balanced CD4/CD8. Memory from before infection featured some responding clones, which suggests cross-reactive memory joined.

Germline loops: CDR1 SNHLY, CDR2 FYNNEI. The CDR3 contains 13 residues. The germline V and J ends were trimmed by 8 bases and 7 bases, with 15 bases remaining between them. The receptor was isolated from an adult woman who had mild COVID-19 (a few samples of this study predate the infection). Cell type and time point are not known. The chain is built from TRBV2 and TRBJ2-1; TRBD2 is a possible D gene (7 bases). Sequences were obtained from PBMCs or a T cell subset sorted from them (not recorded which). The CDR3 reads CASLRGRENEQFF. CDR3 nucleotides: TGTGCCAGCTTGCGGGGGCGGGAGAATGAGCAGTTCTTC.